What follows are 22 T cell receptor beta chains derived from one specimen sequenced in a study of human T cells and chemical hapten exposure. TCRdb re-called the RACE reads with MiXCR, one entry per CDR3 protein. The profile covers some 100,000 distinct CDR3 sequences, with 9.3% appearing a single time and approximately 2% taken by the ten largest. Time point here: patch test 2, 6 weeks after DPC sensitization. Treatment defined: therapeutic diphenylcyclopropenone sensitization with weekly scalp DPC. The sequencing here drew on whole blood, taken in connection with sensitization to the hapten diphenylcyclopropenone (DPC). These TCRs come from a woman in her thirties or forties with alopecia areata. Some clones in this sample may be carry-over from other donors' samples.

This clonotype has a count of ten or more. The chain combines TRBV14 with TRBJ2-1, with D perhaps matching TRBD1 (6 bases). V lost 4 bases and J 0 bases, leaving 16 bases between the germline ends. Germline lookup yields CDR1 SGHDN and CDR2 FVKESK. The CDR3 totals 17 residues. In DNA, the CDR3 is TGTGCCAGCAGCCTTTGGGACATTTCGTACTCCTACAATGAGCAGTTCTTC. It translates to CASSLWDISYSYNEQFF.

This clonotype was observed a handful of times. The chain carries TRBV5-1 and TRBJ1-2, with 9 positions matching TRBD1. The CDR3 is 15 amino acids. CDR1 is SGHRS, CDR2 YFSETQ, per germline. Trimming at V came to 4 bases and at J to 4 bases, leaving 8 bases not matched to a gene. The CDR3 loop is CASSPTGTGTYGYTF. The CDR3 nucleotides are TGCGCCAGCAGCCCAACCGGGACAGGGACCTATGGCTACACCTTC.

This clonotype was detected a few times. The V gene is TRBV28, the J gene TRBJ1-2; D gene ambiguous. Germline CDR1 is MDHEN and CDR2 is SYDVKM. The ends were cut back, 2 bases at V and 7 bases at J, with 8 bases in the middle. The CDR3 contains 12 residues. In DNA form, the CDR3 reads TGTGCCAGCAGTTTACTAGGTCGTGGCTACACCTTC. This gives the protein CASSLLGRGYTF.

The sample holds a few counts of this clonotype. This rearrangement joins TRBV4-3 to TRBJ2-1, with TRBD2 matching over 12 bases. Per the germline V gene, CDR1 is LGHNA and CDR2 is YSLEER. The CDR3 has 18 amino acids. V gave up 0 bases and J gave up 3 bases; unmatched junction bases: 6. CDR3 loop: CASSQDGLAGLNYNEQFF. As DNA, the CDR3 is TGCGCCAGCAGCCAAGACGGACTAGCGGGGTTAAACTACAATGAGCAGTTCTTC.

This chain links TRBV10-3 with TRBJ2-1; TRBD2 agrees at 11 bases. The V gene's germline CDR1 is ENHRY and CDR2 SYGVKD. This CDR3 has 15 residues. The V segment lost 10 bases and the J segment 0 bases; nucleotides outside the gene matches: 5. CDR3 in DNA: TGTGCCAGCCGGACTAGCGGGCCCTCCTACAATGAGCAGTTCTTC. As protein: CASRTSGPSYNEQFF.

The V gene is TRBV11-2, the J gene TRBJ2-7, with TRBD2 matching 9 bases. The V gene end was trimmed by 5 bases and the J gene end by 6 bases; junction bases not matched to a gene: 8. The CDR3 totals 14 residues. Germline V gene data show CDR1 as SGHAT and CDR2 as FQNNGV. The CDR3 region is CASSQSGTSSEQYF. CDR3 nucleotide sequence: TGTGCCAGCAGCCAATCCGGGACTAGCAGCGAGCAGTACTTC.

This clonotype was seen ten or more times. The chain combines TRBV27 with TRBJ1-5; 8 positions match TRBD1. This CDR3 has 15 residues. The V segment lost 3 bases and the J segment 4 bases; nucleotides outside the gene matches: 5. Germline loops: CDR1 MNHEY, CDR2 SMNVEV (reference sequence). The chain's CDR3 is CASSFSTGGNQPQHF. In DNA form, the CDR3 reads TGTGCCAGCAGTTTCTCAACAGGGGGGAATCAGCCCCAGCATTTT.

This clonotype was counted many times. V is TRBV6-4 and J is TRBJ2-2; 7 bases are a match to TRBD1. The ends lost 3 bases at V and 4 bases at J; junction bases unmatched: 2. CDR1 is MRHNA and CDR2 is SNTAGT in the germline V gene. The CDR3 runs to 14 residues. This CDR3 is CASSEAGGTGELFF. The CDR3 DNA is TGTGCCAGCAGTGAGGCAGGGGGCACCGGGGAGCTGTTTTTT.

This clonotype occurred a few times. J is TRBJ2-2 and V is TRBV20-1; D not resolved. Per the germline V gene, CDR1 is DFQATT and CDR2 is SNEGSKA (reference sequence). The V gene lost 6 bases and the J gene lost 1 base, with 18 bases spanning the gap. This CDR3 region has 16 residues. The CDR3 reads CSAPPSSLQNTGELFF. DNA of the CDR3: TGCAGTGCCCCCCCCTCCAGTCTCCAGAACACCGGGGAGCTGTTTTTT.

The chain has TRBV20-1 and TRBJ2-1; 13 positions agree with TRBD2. The CDR3 loop spans 13 amino acids. Germline V gives CDR1 DFQATT, CDR2 SNEGSKA (reference sequence). CDR3 nucleotide sequence: TGCGGTTTACTAGCGGGAGGGCGGAATGAGCAGTTCTTC. Residues: CGLLAGGRNEQFF.

This clonotype qualifies as medium-sized (0.01 to 0.1%). The CDR3 DNA reads as TGTGCCAGCAGTGAAAGCACTAGCGGGAATGAGCAGTTCTTC. Its protein is CASSESTSGNEQFF. The chain recombines TRBV2 with TRBJ2-1, with TRBD2 matching 9 bases. The CDR3 consists of 14 residues. From germline, CDR1 is SNHLY and CDR2 FYNNEI. V was pared by 2 bases and J by 7 bases, with 3 bases of the junction left unmatched.

This clonotype has a count of ten or more. CDR3 loop: CASSFSQITYEQYF. The CDR3 DNA reads as TGTGCCAGCAGTTTCTCTCAGATTACCTACGAGCAGTACTTC. The chain joins TRBV27 to TRBJ2-7; D remains ambiguous. The CDR3 sequence is 14 residues long. With 3 bases removed from V and 2 bases from J, the gap between germline ends came to 11 bases. From germline, CDR1 is MNHEY and CDR2 SMNVEV (reference sequence).

This clonotype has at least ten counts. The gene calls are TRBV7-9 and TRBJ1-4, with a weak D call TRBD1 (5 bases). V was cut by 5 bases and J by 8 bases, with 18 bases left in between. CDR1 and CDR2 from the germline V gene are SEHNR and FQNEAQ (reference sequence). The CDR3 is 15 residues long. The CDR3 sequence is CASSLMDTPREKLFF. The CDR3 nucleotides are TGTGCCAGCAGCCTAATGGACACCCCTAGGGAAAAACTGTTTTTT.

The rearrangement uses TRBV7-6 and TRBJ2-2, with TRBD2 matching over 7 bases. From germline, CDR1 is SGHVS and CDR2 FNYEAQ. The V gene end was trimmed by 0 bases and the J gene end by 4 bases; junction bases not matched to a gene: 5. The CDR3 is 16 amino acids. Written as DNA, the CDR3 is TGTGCCAGCAGCTTAGCCCAGCGGGGAGTCACCGGGGAGCTGTTTTTT. Protein product: CASSLAQRGVTGELFF. The variable domain in full, completed from reference TRBV7-6 and TRBJ2-2, reads GAGVSQSPRYKVTKRGQDVALRCDPISGHVSLYWYRQALGQGPEFLTYFNYEAQQDKSGLPNDRFSAERPEGSISTLTIQRTEQRDSAMYRCASSLAQRGVTGELFFGEGSRLTVL.

CDR3 sequence (DNA): TGTGCCAGTAGTGATACCGGGACTACTAAAGAGACCCAGTACTTC. Translated: CASSDTGTTKETQYF. The V call is TRBV19, the J call TRBJ2-5, with 7 bases lining up with TRBD2. The CDR3 covers 15 residues. CDR1 is LNHDA, CDR2 SQIVND, per germline (reference sequence). Trimming at V came to 5 bases and at J to 3 bases, leaving 9 bases not matched to a gene.

This clonotype was counted many times. J is TRBJ1-1 and V is TRBV19; maybe TRBD1 (6 bases). The CDR3 loop spans 12 amino acids. Germline CDR1 and CDR2: LNHDA and SQIVND (reference sequence). V lost 9 bases and J lost 3, with 11 bases in between. Written as DNA, the CDR3 is TGTGCCAGCAGGGGTTTGGACACTGAAGCTTTCTTT. The encoded protein is CASRGLDTEAFF.

This clonotype turned up a few times. The chain links TRBV4-1 to TRBJ1-5; D is possibly TRBD1 (6 bases). The CDR3 sequence is 15 residues long. The germline gives CDR1 MGHRA, CDR2 YSYEKL. V was clipped by 2 bases and J by 4 bases, with 12 bases between them. The CDR3 loop reads CASSQKQGNNQPQHF. CDR3 bases: TGCGCCAGCAGCCAAAAACAGGGAAATAATCAGCCCCAGCATTTT.

The chain is built from TRBV5-1 and TRBJ2-7; 13 bases match TRBD2. CDR1 and CDR2 from the germline V gene are SGHRS and YFSETQ. The J segment lost 4 bases and the V segment lost 5 bases, leaving 6 bases of the junction unmatched. The CDR3 extends over 15 amino acids. DNA of the CDR3: TGCGCCAGCAGGCTGGGACTAGCGGGATCTTACGAGCAGTACTTC. This encodes CASRLGLAGSYEQYF.

This chain links TRBV24-1 with TRBJ2-2; 7 bases are shared with TRBD2. Trimming cost V 4 bases and J 8 bases; bases outside gene matches: 12. The CDR3 totals 16 residues. From germline, CDR1 is KGHDR and CDR2 SFDVKD. The CDR3 loop is CATSDRGTTLGGELFF. CDR3 in DNA: TGTGCCACCAGTGACCGCGGGACTACCCTGGGTGGGGAGCTGTTTTTT.

This chain links TRBV7-2 with TRBJ1-5, with D unclear. The CDR3 extends over 15 amino acids. The germline V gene has CDR1 SGHTA and CDR2 FQGNSA. The V end was cut by 3 bases, the J end by 2 bases, with 11 bases between. The CDR3: CASSFRGLGNQPQHF. CDR3 DNA sequence: TGTGCCAGCAGCTTTAGAGGCCTGGGCAATCAGCCCCAGCATTTT.

The rearrangement links TRBV7-9 to TRBJ2-5; D unresolved. Germline V gives CDR1 SEHNR, CDR2 FQNEAQ (reference sequence). The CDR3 sequence is 15 residues long. Trimming removed 0 bases at V and 0 bases at J, with 8 bases between. The CDR3 loop reads CASSLAIRHQETQYF. DNA for the CDR3: TGTGCCAGCAGCTTAGCGATACGGCACCAAGAGACCCAGTACTTC.

The V gene is TRBV5-1, the J gene TRBJ2-7; D possibly corresponds to TRBD1 (5 bases). Trimming took 7 bases from V and 2 from J, leaving 19 bases between them. Per the germline V gene, CDR1 is SGHRS and CDR2 is YFSETQ. This CDR3 has 15 amino acids. The CDR3, as DNA: TGCGCCAGCTCCGCCACAGGCTTTTCTCCCTACGAGCAGTACTTC. This sequence encodes CASSATGFSPYEQYF.